These 4 T cell receptor beta chains originate from one sample sequenced in a study of long-term antiretroviral therapy in people with HIV. The authors ran the immunoSEQ assay, v3.0, at survey level. Generated by immunoSEQ multiplex PCR, the TCRdb table keeps only in-frame clones and is missing some. This sample carries roughly 28,000 clones, roughly 94% of them seen once, and the ten largest clones take 2.5% to 3.5%. This sample comprised unsorted PBMCs, obtained 5.3 years after starting antiretroviral therapy. Receptors originate from a man aged 45-60 years with HIV.

In its sample, this clone was seen a few times. This sequence joins TRBV30 and TRBJ2-2; D ambiguous. With 0 bases removed from V and 1 base from J, the gap between germline ends came to 12 bases. Germline V gives CDR1 GTSNPN, CDR2 SVGIG (reference sequence). CDR3 size: 16 residues. The CDR3 loop reads CAWSVPGLGNTGELFF. CDR3 sequence (DNA): TGTGCCTGGAGTGTACCGGGTTTAGGGAACACCGGGGAGCTGTTTTTT.

This rearrangement joins TRBV6-5 to TRBJ1-6; no reliable D call. Trimming cost V 6 bases and J 6 bases, with 9 bases left between them. The CDR3 is made up of 13 amino acids. Germline lookup yields CDR1 MNHEY and CDR2 SVGAGI. The CDR3 loop is CASRTPSNSPLHF. The CDR3 nucleotides read TGTGCCAGCAGGACACCCAGTAATTCACCCCTCCACTTT.

In nucleotides, the CDR3 is TGTGCCAGCAGCTTCAGGGGAACTGGGGCCAACGTCCTGACTTTC. Amino acid sequence: CASSFRGTGANVLTF. V and J are TRBV27 and TRBJ2-6, with D tentatively TRBD1 (6 bases). The V gene's germline CDR1 is MNHEY and CDR2 SMNVEV (reference sequence). V shed 6 bases and J shed 2 bases, with 11 bases lying between them. This CDR3 has 15 residues.

The chain is built from TRBV2 and TRBJ2-2; perhaps TRBD2 as D (6 bases). Germline values: CDR1 SNHLY, CDR2 FYNNEI. The length of the CDR3 is 16 residues. The V gene lost 6 bases and the J gene lost 5 bases, with 19 bases spanning the gap. The CDR3 spells CASSPGAAGLTGELFF. As DNA, the CDR3 is TGTGCCAGCAGCCCTGGGGCAGCGGGCCTTACCGGGGAGCTGTTTTTT.